This T cell receptor (beta chain) was recovered during a study of T cell clonotyping in hematopoietic cell transplantation. Study-wide points: CD4 and CD8 repertoire contributions could not be separated without sorting. After transplant, recipient diversity fell while pathologically expanded clonotypes grew through day 180. At the given depth, recipient repertoires were over 95% de novo clonotypes.

Points on this clone: The target antigen is unknown.

The time point is: recipient sample about 28 days before transplant, after cytoreduction. Recipients were bled about 28 days pretransplant and at posttransplant days 30, 100, 180. This CDR3 has 14 residues. The V gene's germline CDR1 is MNHNS and CDR2 SASEGT. Trimming left V 2 bases short and J 7 bases short, with 11 bases between. Assay used: immunoSEQ multiplex PCR; TCRdb lists only in-frame clones, some missing. The sample holds under 20,000 clones, roughly 80% seen once. The source of this sequence is a man between 60 and 75 years old with acute myeloid leukemia. Some clones in this sample may be carry-over from other donors' samples. The sample here was peripheral blood mononuclear cells, taken before stem cell transplant. This sequence joins TRBV6-1 and TRBJ2-2; D call uncertain. The CDR3 nucleotides read TGTGCCAGCAGTGAAATAACCGCGAGCGGGGAGCTGTTTTTT. Amino acids: CASSEITASGELFF.